This TCR beta chain was found in a study of CD8+ T cells in alopecia areata. General study findings and limits: Scalp clonality and expanded CD8+ clones among the top 100 fell significantly with tofacitinib. Scalp and blood retained many expanded lesional clones during tofacitinib.

V lost 5 bases and J lost 0; bases outside the gene matches: 6. Germline V lookup: CDR1 SGHTA, CDR2 FQGTGA. CDR3 size: 15 residues. This sample's treatment: oral pan-JAK inhibitor, 5-10 mg twice daily. RNA extraction was followed by reverse transcription into cDNA, which acted as the sequencing template. Data came from immunoSEQ multiplex PCR; TCRdb stores just in-frame clones and leaves some out. The sample lists approximately 210,000 clones, approximately 56% occurring once. This clone was seen a few times. Its matching antigen is unknown. The sequencing used CD4+ T cells sorted from blood, collected at week 4, from a patient treated with tofacitinib. The rearrangement joins TRBV7-3 to TRBJ2-7; 8 bases map to TRBD1. The sequence derives from a human donor with alopecia areata. This CDR3 reads CASSQWTGPSYEQYF. The CDR3 nucleotides are TGTGCCAGCAGCCAATGGACAGGGCCCTCCTACGAGCAGTACTTC.